This T cell receptor (beta chain) emerged from a study of response to subunit inactivated influenza vaccine. The germline gives CDR1 DFQATT, CDR2 SNEGSKA (reference sequence). The CDR3 length is 14 residues. Trimming took 6 bases from V and 0 from J, leaving 12 bases between them. TCRdb independently ran MiXCR on the RT-PCR reads; one entry per CDR3 protein. The table records hundreds of thousands of distinct CDR3 sequences, around 25% of them present only once. The sequence was collected from a middle-aged man who received an inactivated influenza vaccine. The chain has TRBV20-1 and TRBJ2-1; D gene uncertain. This material consisted of CD4+ T cells sorted from PBMCs, taken roughly 5 days after vaccination. For the CDR3, the DNA is TGCAGTGCCCCGACGGGCCTCTCCTACAATGAGCAGTTCTTC. Its translation is CSAPTGLSYNEQFF.